This TCR beta chain was recorded in a study of shared clonotypes between healthy human individuals. All donors qualified as healthy HIV-negative adults and had experienced no recent acute infections or vaccinations. Worth noting for this clone: Its antigen is currently unknown.

Study-wide findings and caveats: The four-donor shared clonotypes exceeded non-shared clonotypes in generation probability, with non-shared ones scoring lower.

Germline assignment: CDR1 KGHSH and CDR2 LQKENI. The CDR3 totals 16 residues. J lost 2 bases, V lost 6 bases, and 5 bases had no gene match. Sequenced by immunoSEQ multiplex PCR; TCRdb stores in-frame clones only, minus some. The sample has over a million clones, over 95% seen once. The sample comprised naive CD4+ T cells sorted from blood. The subset here: CD45RA+ positively selected. The origin of this receptor is a man aged 30 to 39 in good health. V and J are TRBV18 and TRBJ2-3; 13 bases fit TRBD2. The CDR3: CASSWTSGRDTDTQYF. CDR3 nucleotides: TGTGCCAGCTCTTGGACTAGCGGGAGAGACACAGATACGCAGTATTTT.